This is a list of T cell receptor beta chains from one sample in a study of CD8+CD57+ T cells in acquired aplastic anemia. TCRdb re-analysed the reads in MiXCR, keeping a single row per CDR3 protein. The profile covers 450,000 to 550,000 distinct CDR3 sequences, with over 25% appearing a single time and 0.82% taken by the ten largest. The source material was sorted CD4+, CD8+, or CD8+CD57+ T cells (not recorded which) from PBMCs. The receptor set was obtained from a human donor with aplastic anemia. Both conserved end residues are part of each CDR3. The D gene is left open where the match is weak. A row's size may be missing; if present it is once, few, many or a size class.

.	TRBV19	few	TRBJ1-6	TGTGCCAGTACGAATACAGGGCTCGGTTCACCCCTCCACTTT	CASTNTGLGSPLHF
TRBD1	TRBV15	many	TRBJ2-7	TGTGCCACCAGCAGAGATCTCCCGGGACAGGGAGCCTACGAGCAGTACTTC	CATSRDLPGQGAYEQYF
TRBD1	TRBV19	.	TRBJ2-3	TGTGCCAGTAGTATTGGGGACAGGGTCACAGATACGCAGTATTTT	CASSIGDRVTDTQYF
.	TRBV20-1	many	TRBJ2-6	TGCAGTGCTAGAGATGGGGGGGCCGGGGCCAACGTCCTGACTTTC	CSARDGGAGANVLTF
TRBD1	TRBV27	many	TRBJ1-6	TGTGCCAGCAGCAAGACAGGGTACTCCCTCCACTTT	CASSKTGYSLHF
TRBD1	TRBV2	many	TRBJ2-7	TGTGCCAGCAGGCCGGGACAGGTATTGGTCGAGCAGTACTTC	CASRPGQVLVEQYF
.	TRBV10-3	.	TRBJ2-3	TGTGCCAGCAGTTTACAGCGAGGCACAGATACGCAGTATTTT	CASSLQRGTDTQYF
TRBD2	TRBV24-1	.	TRBJ2-3	TGTGCCACCAGTAAGGTCGCGGGAGCCGGAGGGGATACGCAGTATTTT	CATSKVAGAGGDTQYF
.	TRBV5-6	.	TRBJ1-1	TGTGCCAGCAGGGTAAGGTCCCAGAACACTGAAGCTTTCTTT	CASRVRSQNTEAFF
TRBD1	TRBV5-1	many	TRBJ1-2	TGCGCCAGCAGCTGGGACAGGGGCAACTATGGCTACACCTTC	CASSWDRGNYGYTF
TRBD1	TRBV7-7	.	TRBJ2-1	TGTGCTAGCAGCATGGGACAGGGGGTCGGGAATGAGCAGTTCTTC	CASSMGQGVGNEQFF
.	TRBV20-1	many	TRBJ2-7	TGCAGTGCTAGGGGACAAGGCTTGTACGAGCAGTACTTC	CSARGQGLYEQYF
.	TRBV11-1	.	TRBJ1-3	TGTGCCAGCAGCCCCGGGCCGAAGAGCCCTGGAAACACCATATATTTT	CASSPGPKSPGNTIYF
.	TRBV20-1	few	TRBJ2-7	TGCAGTGCTAGTGAGATACGGAAAAGCTCCTACGAGCAGTACTTC	CSASEIRKSSYEQYF
.	TRBV24-1	.	TRBJ2-1	TGTGCCACCAGTGAGCCGGGTCCCAATGAGCAGTTCTTC	CATSEPGPNEQFF
.	TRBV20-1	.	TRBJ1-4	TGCAGTGCTAGAGATCCCGGTCTAAGGGTTGAAAAACTGTTTTTT	CSARDPGLRVEKLFF
.	TRBV5-1	few	TRBJ2-3	TGCGCCAGCAGCTTGGGCGGGGTTGGCACAGATACGCAGTATTTT	CASSLGGVGTDTQYF
.	TRBV4-3	.	TRBJ1-1	TGCGCCAGCAGCCGCGAACTCCTGAGCGCTGAAGCTTTCTTT	CASSRELLSAEAFF
.	TRBV19	many	TRBJ2-5	TGTGCCAGTAGTATAATGTTCCAAGAGACCCAGTACTTC	CASSIMFQETQYF
.	TRBV7-2	.	TRBJ1-6	TGTGCCAGCAGCTTAGCCGGGGGCGGAGGGTATAATTCACCCCTCCACTTT	CASSLAGGGGYNSPLHF
.	TRBV7-9	.	TRBJ1-2	TGTGCCAGCAGCGTAAATCAGGGGTGTGAGTATGGCTACACCTTC	CASSVNQGCEYGYTF
TRBD2	TRBV5-4	.	TRBJ2-1	TGTGCCAGCAGCTTGCTCGGGACTAGCGGGACGGATGAGCAGTTCTTC	CASSLLGTSGTDEQFF
.	TRBV15	few	TRBJ1-6	TGTGCCGCCGCCGTGACAGAGAATAATTCACCCCTCCACTTT	CAAAVTENNSPLHF
.	TRBV15	many	TRBJ2-7	TGTGCCACCAGCATGAGGACACAGGGTTCCTACGAGCAGTACTTC	CATSMRTQGSYEQYF
TRBD1	TRBV19	.	TRBJ1-6	TGTGCCAGTAGTATCCCCCCGACAGGGGGGAAGAGATCACCCCTCCACTTT	CASSIPPTGGKRSPLHF
TRBD1	TRBV7-8	.	TRBJ2-1	TGTGCCAGCAGCTCCGGGACAGGGGTAATCAATGAGCAGTTCTTC	CASSSGTGVINEQFF
TRBD2	TRBV19	few	TRBJ2-3	TGTGCCAGTAGAGCTGTAGCGGGGCGACTCACAGATACGCAGTATTTT	CASRAVAGRLTDTQYF
TRBD1	TRBV29-1	many	TRBJ1-4	TGCAGCGTTGGACAGGGGAAAACTAATGAAAAACTGTTTTTT	CSVGQGKTNEKLFF
TRBD1	TRBV11-2	.	TRBJ2-7	TGTGCCAGCTCGACAGGGGTGAAGGACGAGCAGTACTTC	CASSTGVKDEQYF
TRBD2	TRBV7-9	few	TRBJ2-5	TGTGCCAGCAGCTTATATAGCGGGGGACAAGAGACCCAGTACTTC	CASSLYSGGQETQYF
.	TRBV11-2	few	TRBJ2-7	TGTGCCAGCAGCTTAGATCTCGATTGGGTGGGCTCTATCCTCTCCTACGAGCAGTACTTC	CASSLDLDWVGSILSYEQYF
.	TRBV19	once	TRBJ2-2	TGTGCCAGTGGCGTATTTGGTGGATCCCTTTACACCGGGGAGCTGTTTTTT	CASGVFGGSLYTGELFF
.	TRBV7-9	few	TRBJ1-2	TGTGCCAGCAGCTTAGCCCTCCAGGGCCGCTCCAATTATGGCTACACCTTC	CASSLALQGRSNYGYTF
TRBD1	TRBV11-2	many	TRBJ1-2	TGTGCCAGCAGCCCATCCGGGACAGGGAGCGGCTACACCTTC	CASSPSGTGSGYTF
.	TRBV25-1	many	TRBJ1-6	TGTGCCAGCAGTGATTCTATCGCCGGGACAAATAATTCACCCCTCCACTTT	CASSDSIAGTNNSPLHF
.	TRBV19	few	TRBJ2-5	TGTGCCAGAGATACACCAGGGCAACAGGTGGAAGAGACCCAGTACTTC	CARDTPGQQVEETQYF
TRBD1	TRBV20-1	many	TRBJ2-7	TGCAGCAAGAGACAGGGGCACGAGCAGTACTTC	CSKRQGHEQYF
TRBD1	TRBV20-1	many	TRBJ1-2	TGCAGTGCTAGAGAGCTGTTAGCAGGGGGTGACTATGGCTACACCTTC	CSARELLAGGDYGYTF
.	TRBV20-1	few	TRBJ1-5	TGCAGTGCTAGAGATTTGGGGAATCAGCCCCAGCATTTT	CSARDLGNQPQHF
TRBD1	TRBV24-1	.	TRBJ2-5	TGTGCCACCAGTGATTCACAGGGGGCTGGGGAGACCCAGTACTTC	CATSDSQGAGETQYF
.	TRBV20-1	many	TRBJ2-7	TGCAGTGCTGAACAGGGACCTCTTGCGTACTTC	CSAEQGPLAYF
TRBD2	TRBV13	.	TRBJ2-5	TGTGCCAGCAGCTTAAGACTAGCGGAGTACCAAGAGACCCAGTACTTC	CASSLRLAEYQETQYF
.	TRBV19	many	TRBJ1-6	TGTGCCAGTAGTCTGGACAGAAATAATTCACCCCTCCACTTT	CASSLDRNNSPLHF
TRBD2	TRBV7-8	few	TRBJ2-3	TGTGCCAGCAGCTTAGGGACTAGCGGGAGTGTGCAGTATTTT	CASSLGTSGSVQYF
TRBD1	TRBV5-5	few	TRBJ2-5	TGTGCCAGCAGCTTTTTGACAGGGAACCAAGAGACCCAGTACTTC	CASSFLTGNQETQYF
TRBD1	TRBV14	.	TRBJ2-5	TGTGCCAGCAGCCGAGCACCGGGACAGCAAGAGACCCAGTACTTC	CASSRAPGQQETQYF
.	TRBV15	.	TRBJ1-5	TGTGCCACCAGCAGCCAAACCTCGGGGGGGAAGGGCAATCAGCCCCAGCATTTT	CATSSQTSGGKGNQPQHF
.	TRBV19	.	TRBJ2-6	TGTGCCAGTAGTATAGACAGGATGGGGGCCAACGTCCTGACTTTC	CASSIDRMGANVLTF
TRBD2	TRBV20-1	many	TRBJ2-7	TGCAGTGCTGGCGGTGCAGGGAGGGCCTACGAGCAGTACTTC	CSAGGAGRAYEQYF
.	TRBV25-1	.	TRBJ1-6	TGTGCCAGCAGCCAGAGACAGTCACATTCACCCCTCCACTTT	CASSQRQSHSPLHF
.	TRBV6-1	.	TRBJ1-3	TGTGCCAGCAGCCAAGCGTGGGACACCAGCTCTGGAAACACCATATATTTT	CASSQAWDTSSGNTIYF
.	TRBV10-3	.	TRBJ2-3	TGTGCCAGCACCATCCGGGGGAGGGGGATAGATACGCAGTATTTT	CASTIRGRGIDTQYF
TRBD1	TRBV13	.	TRBJ1-1	TGTGCCAGCAGCTTTGGACAGGGGAAGAGGGGCACTGAAGCTTTCTTT	CASSFGQGKRGTEAFF
.	TRBV30	few	TRBJ1-6	TGTGCCTGGGTACAAGGAGCCCATAATTCACCCCTCCACTTT	CAWVQGAHNSPLHF
.	TRBV9	few	TRBJ1-2	TGTCCCAGCAGCGTAGTGGATGAGGCCTATGGCTACACCTTC	CPSSVVDEAYGYTF